This T cell receptor (beta chain) originates from a study of CD4 T cells in relation to SARS-CoV-2 and coronaviruses. Study as a whole: ViraFEST: approximately 10-day antigen culture of PBMCs, then TCR beta CDR3 sequencing. Median patient age was approximately 38 years, spanning 21 to 72 years.

Sorted naive or memory CD4+ cells met CEF peptides for over 9 days. Comments on this clone: The antigen remains unidentified.

Survey-level TCR-beta sequencing used DNA from CEF-cultured naive and memory CD4+ T cells. Assay used: immunoSEQ multiplex PCR; TCRdb lists only in-frame clones, some missing. The table has about 31,000 clones, more than 65% seen once. The V gene end was trimmed by 4 bases and the J gene end by 6 bases; junction bases not matched to a gene: 12. Germline V gives CDR1 LNHNV, CDR2 YYDKDF (reference sequence). This CDR3 has 18 amino acids. This clonotype was sampled from an adult with COVID-19. The chain employs TRBV15 and TRBJ2-1; the match to TRBD2 covers 13 bases. The source material was memory CD4+ T cells from PBMCs, cultured in vitro. The CDR3 loop reads CATSTTGLAGVLGNEQFF. The CDR3 DNA is TGTGCCACCAGCACAACCGGACTAGCGGGAGTGTTAGGCAATGAGCAGTTCTTC.